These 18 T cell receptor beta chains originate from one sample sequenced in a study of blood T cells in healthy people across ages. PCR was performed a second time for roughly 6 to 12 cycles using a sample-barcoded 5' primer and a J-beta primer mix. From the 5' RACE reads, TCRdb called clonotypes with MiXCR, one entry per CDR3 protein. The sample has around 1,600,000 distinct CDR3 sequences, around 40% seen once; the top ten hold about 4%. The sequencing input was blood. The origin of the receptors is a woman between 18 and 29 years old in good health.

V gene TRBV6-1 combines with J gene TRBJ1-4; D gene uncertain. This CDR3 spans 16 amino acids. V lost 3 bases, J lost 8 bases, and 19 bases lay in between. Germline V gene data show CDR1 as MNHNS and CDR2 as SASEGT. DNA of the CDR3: TGTGCCAGCAGTGATCAACCGGGCGCAGCGAGCGAAAAACTGTTTTTT. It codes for CASSDQPGAASEKLFF.

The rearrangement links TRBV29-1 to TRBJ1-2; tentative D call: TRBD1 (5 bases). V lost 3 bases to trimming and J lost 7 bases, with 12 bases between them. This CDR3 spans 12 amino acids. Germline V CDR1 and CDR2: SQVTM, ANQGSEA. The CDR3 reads CSVEQGIFGYTF. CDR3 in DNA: TGCAGCGTTGAGCAGGGTATATTTGGCTACACCTTC.

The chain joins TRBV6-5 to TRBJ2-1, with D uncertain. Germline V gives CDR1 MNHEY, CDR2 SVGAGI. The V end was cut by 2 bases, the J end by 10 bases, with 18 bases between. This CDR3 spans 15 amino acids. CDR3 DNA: TGTGCCAGCAGTTACAGGTTCGACACACACCCCGAGCAGTTCTTC. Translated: CASSYRFDTHPEQFF.

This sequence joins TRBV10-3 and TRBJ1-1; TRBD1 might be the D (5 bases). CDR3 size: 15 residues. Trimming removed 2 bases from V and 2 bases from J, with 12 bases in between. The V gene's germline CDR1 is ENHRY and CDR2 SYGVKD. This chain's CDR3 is CAISEQGGSNTEAFF. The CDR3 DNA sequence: TGTGCCATCAGTGAGCAGGGAGGGTCTAACACTGAAGCTTTCTTT.

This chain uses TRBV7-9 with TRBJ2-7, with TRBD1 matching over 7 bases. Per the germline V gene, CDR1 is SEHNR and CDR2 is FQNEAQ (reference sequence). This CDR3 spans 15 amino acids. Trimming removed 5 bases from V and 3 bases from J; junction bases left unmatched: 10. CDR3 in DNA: TGTGCCAGCAGCCCCCGGGACAGAATTTACTACGAGCAGTACTTC. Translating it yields CASSPRDRIYYEQYF.

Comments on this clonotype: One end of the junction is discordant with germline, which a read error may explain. CDR3 protein: CASSLTTGSQETQYF. The CDR3 coding sequence is TGTGCTAGCAGCCTCACGACAGGGTCCCAAGAGACCCAGTACTTC. The chain couples TRBV7-7 to TRBJ2-5, with 7 bases identical to TRBD1. This CDR3 region has 15 residues. The V gene's germline CDR1 is SSHAT and CDR2 FNYEAQ (reference sequence).

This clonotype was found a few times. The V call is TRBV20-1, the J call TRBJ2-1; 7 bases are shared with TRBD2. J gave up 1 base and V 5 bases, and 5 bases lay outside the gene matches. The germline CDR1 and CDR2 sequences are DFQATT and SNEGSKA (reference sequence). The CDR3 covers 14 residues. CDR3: CSARGLESYNEQFF. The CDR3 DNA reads TGCAGTGCTCGCGGACTAGAATCCTACAATGAGCAGTTCTTC.

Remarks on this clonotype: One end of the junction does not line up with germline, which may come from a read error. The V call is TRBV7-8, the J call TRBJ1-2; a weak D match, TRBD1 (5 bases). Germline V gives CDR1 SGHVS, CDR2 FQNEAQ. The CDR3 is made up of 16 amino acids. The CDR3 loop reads CASSLVSWDSKYGYTF. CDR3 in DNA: TGTGCCAGCAGCTTAGTATCCTGGGACTCTAAATATGGCTACACCTTC.

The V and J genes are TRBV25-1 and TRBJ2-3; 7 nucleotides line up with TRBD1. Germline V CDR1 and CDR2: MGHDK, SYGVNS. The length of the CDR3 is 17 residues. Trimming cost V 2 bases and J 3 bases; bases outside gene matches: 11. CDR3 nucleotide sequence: TGTGCCAGCAGTGAAAGGGCCCCCACAGGGGCAACAGATACGCAGTATTTT. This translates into CASSERAPTGATDTQYF.

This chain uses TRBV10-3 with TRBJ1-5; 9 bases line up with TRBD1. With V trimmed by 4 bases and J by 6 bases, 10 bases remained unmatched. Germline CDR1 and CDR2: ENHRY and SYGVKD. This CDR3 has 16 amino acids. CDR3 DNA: TGTGCCATCAGTGGCGCCTCCGGGACAGGGTCTCAGCCCCAGCATTTT. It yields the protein CAISGASGTGSQPQHF.

The CDR3 here is CASRSGLAGGEQYF. The CDR3, as DNA: TGTGCCAGCAGATCAGGACTAGCGGGAGGCGAGCAGTACTTC. The chain recombines TRBV12-3 or TRBV12-4 with TRBJ2-7, with 14 nucleotides matching TRBD2. With 6 bases clipped from V and 6 bases from J, the junction kept 4 bases outside the gene matches. The CDR3 is 14 amino acids.

Here the CDR3 reads CASSFGSGTSGIAYEQYF. The CDR3 nucleotides are TGTGCCAGCAGTTTTGGGAGTGGGACTAGCGGGATTGCCTACGAGCAGTACTTC. The gene calls are TRBV28 and TRBJ2-7; 13 bases line up with TRBD2. J lost 2 bases, V lost 3 bases, and 10 bases had no gene match. The CDR3 is made up of 18 amino acids. Looked up from germline, CDR1 is MDHEN and CDR2 is SYDVKM.

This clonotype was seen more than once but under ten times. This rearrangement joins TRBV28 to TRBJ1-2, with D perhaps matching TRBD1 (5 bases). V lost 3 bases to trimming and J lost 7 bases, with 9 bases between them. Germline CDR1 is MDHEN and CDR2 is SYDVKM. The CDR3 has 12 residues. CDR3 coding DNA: TGTGCCAGCAGTTTTGGCAGGGTTGGCTACACCTTC. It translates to CASSFGRVGYTF.

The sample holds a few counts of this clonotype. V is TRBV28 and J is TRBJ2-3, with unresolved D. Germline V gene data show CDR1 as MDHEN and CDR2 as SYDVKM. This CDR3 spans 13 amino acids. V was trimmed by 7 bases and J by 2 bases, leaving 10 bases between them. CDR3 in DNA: TGTGCCAGCAATCCCCGGCCCACAGATACGCAGTATTTT. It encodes CASNPRPTDTQYF.

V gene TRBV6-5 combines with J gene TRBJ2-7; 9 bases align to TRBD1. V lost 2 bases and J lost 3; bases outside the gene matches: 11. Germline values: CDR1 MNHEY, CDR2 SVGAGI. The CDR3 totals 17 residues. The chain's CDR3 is CASSYQNPGQGFYEQYF. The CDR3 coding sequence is TGTGCCAGCAGTTACCAAAATCCGGGACAGGGATTCTACGAGCAGTACTTC.

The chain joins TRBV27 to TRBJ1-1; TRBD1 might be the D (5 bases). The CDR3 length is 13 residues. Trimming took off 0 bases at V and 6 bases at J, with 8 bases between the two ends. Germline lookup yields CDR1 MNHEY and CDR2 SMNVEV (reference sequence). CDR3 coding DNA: TGTGCCAGCAGTTTATCGCCGACAGCTGAAGCTTTCTTT. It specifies CASSLSPTAEAFF.

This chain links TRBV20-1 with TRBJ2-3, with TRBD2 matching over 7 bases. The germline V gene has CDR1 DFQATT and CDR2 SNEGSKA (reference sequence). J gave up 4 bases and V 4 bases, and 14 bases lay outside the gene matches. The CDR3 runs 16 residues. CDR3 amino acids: CSATPESGIMSDTQYF. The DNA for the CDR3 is TGCAGTGCTACGCCGGAGAGCGGGATAATGTCAGATACGCAGTATTTT.

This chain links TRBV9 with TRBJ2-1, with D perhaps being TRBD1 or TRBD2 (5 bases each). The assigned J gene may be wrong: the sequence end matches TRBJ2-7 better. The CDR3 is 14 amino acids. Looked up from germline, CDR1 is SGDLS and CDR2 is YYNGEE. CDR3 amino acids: CASSVAGLGDEQYF. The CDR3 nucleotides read TGTGCCAGCAGCGTAGCGGGGCTAGGCGATGAGCAGTACTTC.